These T cell receptor beta chains were read from a single sample in a study of cytomegalovirus exposure and HLA in healthy donors. TCRdb keeps only in-frame clones here, not all; method: immunoSEQ multiplex PCR. The data hold about 140,000 clones, with approximately 88% observed a single time. The sample consisted of PBMCs. These receptors originate from a woman aged 35 to 49 in good health and CMV-seronegative. Each CDR3 is given with its conserved first and last residue. The D gene is left open where the match is weak. Size is omitted from some rows. Given values are once, few, many or a class for expanded clones.

DNA: TGTGCCAGCACCGTTAGCGGGGGGAACACCGGGGAGCTGTTTTTT; CDR3: CASTVSGGNTGELFF; D: TRBD2; V: TRBV6-6; J: TRBJ2-2; size: NA
DNA: TGTGCCAGCAGTCAAAGCGGGAGGGCCTACGAGCAGTACTTC; CDR3: CASSQSGRAYEQYF; D: TRBD2; V: TRBV27; J: TRBJ2-7; size: NA
DNA: TGTGCCAGCAGCCAAGACAGGGTTAGAGGCTACACCTTC; CDR3: CASSQDRVRGYTF; D: TRBD1; V: TRBV5-6; J: TRBJ1-2; size: NA
DNA: TGTGCCAGCAGCACTACTAGCGGGAGTTGGGATACGCAGTATTTT; CDR3: CASSTTSGSWDTQYF; D: TRBD2; V: TRBV7-9; J: TRBJ2-3; size: NA
DNA: TGTGCCAGTAGTATAGAGCAGTCCTACAATGAGCAGTTCTTC; CDR3: CASSIEQSYNEQFF; D: NA; V: TRBV19; J: TRBJ2-1; size: NA
DNA: TGTTCCAGCAGCTTCAACAGCTACGAGCAGTACTTC; CDR3: CSSSFNSYEQYF; D: NA; V: TRBV7-9; J: TRBJ2-7; size: NA
DNA: TGTGCCAGCAGCTTTAGTACAAACATTCAGTACTTC; CDR3: CASSFSTNIQYF; D: NA; V: TRBV7-9; J: TRBJ2-4; size: NA
DNA: TGTGCCAGCAGTGTTCAAGCGACCCAAGAGACCCAGTACTTC; CDR3: CASSVQATQETQYF; D: NA; V: TRBV2; J: TRBJ2-5; size: NA
DNA: TGTGCCAGCAGGTTTAGCGGGTACTCGGGCCTGAACACTGAAGCTTTCTTT; CDR3: CASRFSGYSGLNTEAFF; D: NA; V: TRBV27; J: TRBJ1-1; size: NA
DNA: TGTGCCAGCAGCACCATGGGACAGGAGTGGAGCACCATATATTTT; CDR3: CASSTMGQEWSTIYF; D: TRBD1; V: TRBV9; J: TRBJ1-3; size: few
DNA: TGTGCCACCAGCAGTGAATCGACTAGGGGGCTGTTTTTT; CDR3: CATSSESTRGLFF; D: NA; V: TRBV15; J: TRBJ2-2; size: NA
DNA: TGTGCCAGCAGTCAGAGCCGAGGCGGCAGCTCCTACAATGAGCAGTTCTTC; CDR3: CASSQSRGGSSYNEQFF; D: NA; V: TRBV28; J: TRBJ2-1; size: NA
DNA: TGTTCCAGCAGCTTCAGGACAGCTTCGGATGGCTACACCTTC; CDR3: CSSSFRTASDGYTF; D: NA; V: TRBV7-9; J: TRBJ1-2; size: NA
DNA: TGTGCCTGGGACACTAGCGGGAGGGGCGAGCAGTTCTTC; CDR3: CAWDTSGRGEQFF; D: TRBD2; V: TRBV30; J: TRBJ2-1; size: NA
DNA: TGTGCCAGTACTCTGGGGACTAGCGGGAGGTTTACCGGTACGCAGTATTTT; CDR3: CASTLGTSGRFTGTQYF; D: TRBD2; V: TRBV19; J: TRBJ2-3; size: NA
DNA: TGTGCCACTGGGGGAGGAGGCCATGAGCAGTTCTTC; CDR3: CATGGGGHEQFF; D: NA; V: TRBV7-9; J: TRBJ2-1; size: NA
DNA: TGTTCCAGCAGCCCCCCAGCGGTCCCCTACGAGCAGTACTTC; CDR3: CSSSPPAVPYEQYF; D: NA; V: TRBV7-9; J: TRBJ2-7; size: NA
DNA: TGTGCCAGCAGGTCACCTAGCGGGGGGTACAATGAGCAGTTCTTC; CDR3: CASRSPSGGYNEQFF; D: TRBD2; V: TRBV2; J: TRBJ2-1; size: NA
DNA: TGTGCCAGCAGCCGTGACTCTTTCCCGTCCTCCTACGAGCAGTACTTC; CDR3: CASSRDSFPSSYEQYF; D: NA; V: TRBV27; J: TRBJ2-7; size: NA
DNA: TGTGCCAGCAGTTCAATCGGGACAAAGAGCTCCTACGAGCAGTACTTC; CDR3: CASSSIGTKSSYEQYF; D: NA; V: TRBV28; J: TRBJ2-7; size: NA
DNA: TGTGCCAGCAGCCCAGGGGTCGTAGATACGCAGTATTTT; CDR3: CASSPGVVDTQYF; D: NA; V: TRBV7-9; J: TRBJ2-3; size: NA
DNA: TGTGCCAGCAGCTTAACGATTGGGAGGGTTGGTGAGACCCAGTACTTC; CDR3: CASSLTIGRVGETQYF; D: TRBD2; V: TRBV5-5; J: TRBJ2-5; size: NA
DNA: TGTGCCAGCAGTTTATCCGGACTAGCGGGGGGTAATGAGCAGTTCTTC; CDR3: CASSLSGLAGGNEQFF; D: TRBD2; V: TRBV27; J: TRBJ2-1; size: once
DNA: TGTGCCACCCTTGACTCCACCCGTCTGGATACGCAGTATTTT; CDR3: CATLDSTRLDTQYF; D: NA; V: TRBV10-3; J: TRBJ2-3; size: NA
DNA: TGTGCCAGCAGCTTCGGACAGGGTGGGTACAATGAGCAGTTCTTC; CDR3: CASSFGQGGYNEQFF; D: TRBD1; V: TRBV7-8; J: TRBJ2-1; size: once
DNA: TGTGCCAGTAGCGGGGAGTGGACCGGGGAGCTGTTTTTT; CDR3: CASSGEWTGELFF; D: TRBD2; V: TRBV7-9; J: TRBJ2-2; size: once
DNA: TGTGCCAGCCGCGGGGCAGGGACGGTGGTTGAAGCTTTCTTT; CDR3: CASRGAGTVVEAFF; D: NA; V: TRBV6-5; J: TRBJ1-1; size: NA
DNA: TGTGCCAGCAGCTTAGGCCTAGGGGGAGGGGGCTACAATGAGCAGTTCTTC; CDR3: CASSLGLGGGGYNEQFF; D: NA; V: TRBV13; J: TRBJ2-1; size: NA
DNA: TGTGCCAGCAGCGTTGGGACAGGAACCTACGAGCAGTACTTC; CDR3: CASSVGTGTYEQYF; D: TRBD1; V: TRBV9; J: TRBJ2-7; size: NA
DNA: TGTGCCAGCTCACCGAGACAGGCTGGAAACACCATATATTTT; CDR3: CASSPRQAGNTIYF; D: NA; V: TRBV18; J: TRBJ1-3; size: NA
DNA: TGCGCCAGCAGCCAAGGGGGGCTCCAAGAGACCCAGTACTTC; CDR3: CASSQGGLQETQYF; D: NA; V: TRBV4-1; J: TRBJ2-5; size: NA
DNA: TGTGCCAGCGACAACAGGGATGTGGATCAGCCCCAGCATTTT; CDR3: CASDNRDVDQPQHF; D: NA; V: TRBV6-5; J: TRBJ1-5; size: NA
DNA: TGTGCCAGTAGTACCTCCTACCAAGAGACCCAGTACTTC; CDR3: CASSTSYQETQYF; D: NA; V: TRBV19; J: TRBJ2-5; size: NA
DNA: TGCGCCAGCAGCTTGGTTGCGGGGCGTAATGAGCAGTTCTTC; CDR3: CASSLVAGRNEQFF; D: NA; V: TRBV5-1; J: TRBJ2-1; size: once
DNA: TGTGCCAGCAGCCAAGACGTAGCGGGAGGGTACGAGCAGTACTTC; CDR3: CASSQDVAGGYEQYF; D: TRBD2; V: TRBV4-2; J: TRBJ2-7; size: NA
DNA: TGTGCCAGCAGCTACGATCCGGTGGTGTACAATGAGCAGTTCTTC; CDR3: CASSYDPVVYNEQFF; D: NA; V: TRBV5-4; J: TRBJ2-1; size: NA
DNA: TGTGCCAGCAGTAGATGGGGGGTCACCGGGGAGCTGTTTTTT; CDR3: CASSRWGVTGELFF; D: NA; V: TRBV28; J: TRBJ2-2; size: NA
DNA: TGTGCCAGCAGGCTAGCGGGAGGATCCCACGAGCAGTACTTC; CDR3: CASRLAGGSHEQYF; D: TRBD2; V: TRBV5-4; J: TRBJ2-7; size: few
DNA: TGTTCCAGCACCCGAGGGAACTACGAGCAGTACTTC; CDR3: CSSTRGNYEQYF; D: NA; V: TRBV7-9; J: TRBJ2-7; size: NA
DNA: TGCGCCAGCAGCTCCACGTTACAGGGGGCGGACACTGAAGCTTTCTTT; CDR3: CASSSTLQGADTEAFF; D: TRBD1; V: TRBV5-1; J: TRBJ1-1; size: NA
DNA: TGCGCCAGCAGCACCCCAAGCGGGAGCCCGTTCCGCACAGATACGCAGTATTTT; CDR3: CASSTPSGSPFRTDTQYF; D: TRBD2; V: TRBV5-1; J: TRBJ2-3; size: NA
DNA: TGTGCCAGCAGTCACGGGGGGAGGGACTACGAGCAGTACTTC; CDR3: CASSHGGRDYEQYF; D: TRBD2; V: TRBV27; J: TRBJ2-7; size: NA
DNA: TGTGCCAGCAGTGCGGCACAGGGAGGGCAGCCCCAGCATTTT; CDR3: CASSAAQGGQPQHF; D: NA; V: TRBV27; J: TRBJ1-5; size: NA
DNA: TGTGCCAGCAGCTCACCGGGACTAGCGATTTACGAGCAGTACTTC; CDR3: CASSSPGLAIYEQYF; D: TRBD2; V: TRBV11-3; J: TRBJ2-7; size: once
DNA: TGTGCCAGCAGGTCGGACAGGGGAACAGATACGCAGTATTTT; CDR3: CASRSDRGTDTQYF; D: TRBD1; V: TRBV5-4; J: TRBJ2-3; size: NA
DNA: TGTGCCAGCGTGAGGGAGGGGAGCGATGAGCAGTTCTTC; CDR3: CASVREGSDEQFF; D: TRBD2; V: TRBV2; J: TRBJ2-1; size: NA
DNA: TGTGCCATCAAGGGGCCGTTGAACACTGAAGCTTTCTTT; CDR3: CAIKGPLNTEAFF; D: NA; V: TRBV10-3; J: TRBJ1-1; size: NA
DNA: TGTGCCAGCAGCTCCAGTAAGGGGCAACGGGAGACCTCCTACGAGCAGTACTTC; CDR3: CASSSSKGQRETSYEQYF; D: NA; V: TRBV7-9; J: TRBJ2-7; size: once
DNA: TGTGCCAGCAGCGTTGGAGAAACATCCTACGAGCAGTACTTC; CDR3: CASSVGETSYEQYF; D: NA; V: TRBV9; J: TRBJ2-7; size: NA
DNA: TGTGCCAGCAGTTACTCCACAGGGGAGACCTTCTATGGCTACACCTTC; CDR3: CASSYSTGETFYGYTF; D: TRBD1; V: TRBV6-5; J: TRBJ1-2; size: NA
DNA: TGTGCCAGCAGTTTTGTGGTGGTGGGCGGACTGGGTGAGCAGTTCTTC; CDR3: CASSFVVVGGLGEQFF; D: NA; V: TRBV27; J: TRBJ2-1; size: NA